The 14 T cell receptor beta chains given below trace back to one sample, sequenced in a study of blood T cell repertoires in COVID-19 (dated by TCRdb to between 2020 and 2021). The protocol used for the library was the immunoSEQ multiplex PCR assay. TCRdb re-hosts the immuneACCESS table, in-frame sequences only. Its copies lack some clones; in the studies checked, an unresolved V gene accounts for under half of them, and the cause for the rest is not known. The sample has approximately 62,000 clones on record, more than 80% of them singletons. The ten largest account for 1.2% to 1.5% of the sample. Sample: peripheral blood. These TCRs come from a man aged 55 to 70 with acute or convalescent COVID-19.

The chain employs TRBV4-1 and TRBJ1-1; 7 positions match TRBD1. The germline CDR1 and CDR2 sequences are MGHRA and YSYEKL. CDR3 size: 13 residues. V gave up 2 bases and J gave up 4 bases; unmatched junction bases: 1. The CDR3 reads CASSQNRGTEAFF. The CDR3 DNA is TGCGCCAGCAGCCAAAACAGGGGCACTGAAGCTTTCTTT.

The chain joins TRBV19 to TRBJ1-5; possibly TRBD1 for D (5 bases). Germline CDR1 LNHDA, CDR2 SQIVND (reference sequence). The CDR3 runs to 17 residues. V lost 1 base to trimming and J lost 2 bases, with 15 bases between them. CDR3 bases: TGTGCCAGTAGTATAGGGGGACTGGGGATCGGCAATCAGCCCCAGCATTTT. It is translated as CASSIGGLGIGNQPQHF.

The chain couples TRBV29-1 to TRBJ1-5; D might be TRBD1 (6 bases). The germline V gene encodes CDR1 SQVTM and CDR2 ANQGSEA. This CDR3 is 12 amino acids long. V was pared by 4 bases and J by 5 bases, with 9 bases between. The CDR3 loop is CSVAQGHQPQHF. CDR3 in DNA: TGCAGCGTTGCACAGGGTCATCAGCCCCAGCATTTT.

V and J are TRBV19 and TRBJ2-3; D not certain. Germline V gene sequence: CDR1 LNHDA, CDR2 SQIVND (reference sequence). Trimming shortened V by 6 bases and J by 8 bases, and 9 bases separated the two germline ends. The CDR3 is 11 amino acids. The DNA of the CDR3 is TGTGCCAGTAGCAACGTCGGTACGCAGTATTTT. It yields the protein CASSNVGTQYF. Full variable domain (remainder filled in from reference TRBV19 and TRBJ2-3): DGGITQSPKYLFRKEGQNVTLSCEQNLNHDAMYWYRQDPGQGLRLIYYSQIVNDFQKGDIAEGYSVSREKKESFPLTVTSAQKNPTAFYLCASSNVGTQYFGPGTRLTVL.

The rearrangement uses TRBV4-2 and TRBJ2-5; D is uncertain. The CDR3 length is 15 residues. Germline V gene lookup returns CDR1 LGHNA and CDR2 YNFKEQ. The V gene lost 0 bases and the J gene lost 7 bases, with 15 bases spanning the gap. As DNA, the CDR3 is TGTGCCAGCAGCCAAGAAATTGACTCCTCGGGGACCCAGTACTTC. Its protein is CASSQEIDSSGTQYF.

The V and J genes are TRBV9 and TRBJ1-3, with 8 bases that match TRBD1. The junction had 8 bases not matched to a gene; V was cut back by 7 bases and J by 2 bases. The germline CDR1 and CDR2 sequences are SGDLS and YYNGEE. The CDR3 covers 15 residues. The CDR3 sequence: CASGFQGAAGNTIYF. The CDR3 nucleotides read TGTGCCAGCGGTTTCCAGGGGGCGGCTGGAAACACCATATATTTT.

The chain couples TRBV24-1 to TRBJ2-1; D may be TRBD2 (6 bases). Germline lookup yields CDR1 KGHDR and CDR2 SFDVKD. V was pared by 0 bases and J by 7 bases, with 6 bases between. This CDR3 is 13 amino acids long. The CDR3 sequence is CATSDLRGNEQFF. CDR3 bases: TGTGCCACCAGTGATTTGCGGGGGAATGAGCAGTTCTTC.

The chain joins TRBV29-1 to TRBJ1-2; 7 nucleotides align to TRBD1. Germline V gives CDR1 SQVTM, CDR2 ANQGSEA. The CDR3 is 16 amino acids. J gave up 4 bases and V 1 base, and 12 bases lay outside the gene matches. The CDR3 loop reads CSVEVTRTGGGYGYTF. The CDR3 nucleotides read TGCAGCGTTGAAGTTACACGGACAGGAGGTGGCTATGGCTACACCTTC.

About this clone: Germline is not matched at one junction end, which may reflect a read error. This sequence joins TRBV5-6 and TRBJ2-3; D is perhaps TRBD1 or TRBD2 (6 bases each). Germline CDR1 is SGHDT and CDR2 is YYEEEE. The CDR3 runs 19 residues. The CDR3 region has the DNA TGTGCCCGCAGCTTGGGGGGCGGGGTAGGTGGGTTGACGGCAGATACGCAGTATTTT. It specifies CARSLGGGVGGLTADTQYF.

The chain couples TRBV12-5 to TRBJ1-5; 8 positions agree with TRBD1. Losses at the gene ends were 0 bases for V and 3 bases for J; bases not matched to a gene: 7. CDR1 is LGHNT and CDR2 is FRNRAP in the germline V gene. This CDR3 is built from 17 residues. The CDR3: CASGLVRGQGINQPQHF. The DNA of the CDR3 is TGTGCTAGTGGTTTGGTACGTGGACAGGGAATCAATCAGCCCCAGCATTTT.

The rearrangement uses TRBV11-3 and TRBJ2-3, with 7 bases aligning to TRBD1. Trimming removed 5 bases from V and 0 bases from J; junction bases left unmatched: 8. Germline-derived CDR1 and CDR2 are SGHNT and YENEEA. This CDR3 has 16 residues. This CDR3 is CASSTGQEASTDTQYF. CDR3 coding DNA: TGTGCCAGCAGCACCGGACAGGAGGCAAGCACAGATACGCAGTATTTT. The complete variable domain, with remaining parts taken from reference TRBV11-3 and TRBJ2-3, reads EAGVVQSPRYKIIEKKQPVAFWCNPISGHNTLYWYLQNLGQGPELLIRYENEEAVDDSQLPKDRFSAERLKGVDSTLKIQPAELGDSAVYLCASSTGQEASTDTQYFGPGTRLTVL.

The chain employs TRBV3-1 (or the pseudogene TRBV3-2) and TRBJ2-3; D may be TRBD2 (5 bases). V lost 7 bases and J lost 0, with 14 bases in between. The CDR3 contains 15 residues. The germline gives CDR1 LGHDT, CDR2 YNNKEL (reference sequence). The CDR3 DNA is TGTGCCAGCACCGACCCTGGCGGGAGCACAGATACGCAGTATTTT. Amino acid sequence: CASTDPGGSTDTQYF.

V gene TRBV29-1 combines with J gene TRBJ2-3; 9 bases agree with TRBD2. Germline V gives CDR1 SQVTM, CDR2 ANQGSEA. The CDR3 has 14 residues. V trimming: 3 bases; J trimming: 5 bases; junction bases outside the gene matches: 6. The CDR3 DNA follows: TGCAGCGTTGACGGCGGGGGGGTGGAAGATACGCAGTATTTT. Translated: CSVDGGGVEDTQYF.

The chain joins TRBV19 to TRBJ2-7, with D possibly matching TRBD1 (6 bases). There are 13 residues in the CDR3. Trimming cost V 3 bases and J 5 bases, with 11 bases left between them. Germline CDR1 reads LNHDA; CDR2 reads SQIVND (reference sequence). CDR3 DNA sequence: TGTGCCAGTAGTATCCAGGGGAAGAACGAGCAGTACTTC. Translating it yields CASSIQGKNEQYF.